This T cell receptor (beta chain) was recovered during a study of T cells in Graves' hyperthyroidism and ophthalmopathy. V was trimmed by 1 base and J by 6 bases, leaving 12 bases between them. Germline V gene data show CDR1 as DFQATT and CDR2 as SNEGSKA (reference sequence). The CDR3 runs 13 residues. A patient was excluded if there was uncontrolled infection, other autoimmune disease, pregnancy or lactation. Amplification of TCR beta CDR3 regions used RNA as the template. First-round RT-PCR of the TCR CDR3 relied on the HTBI primer set. Via MiXCR, TCRdb re-called the multiplex PCR reads, giving one row per CDR3 protein. The sample contains 500,000 to 600,000 distinct CDR3 sequences, roughly a sixth of which appear only once.

Sequenced: blood. The gene calls are TRBV20-1 and TRBJ1-1; D perhaps matches TRBD1 (5 bases). The TCR sequence derives from a woman aged 18-35 years with Graves' hyperthyroidism. The CDR3 region has the DNA TGCAGTGCTAGAGTGGGAGGGGCCGCTGAAGCTTTCTTT. This codes for CSARVGGAAEAFF.